This paragraph covers one TCR beta chain sequence. This entry is derived from a study of cytomegalovirus exposure and HLA in healthy donors. The CDR3 spans 13 residues. Looked up from germline, CDR1 is SGHTA and CDR2 is FQGNSA. Trimming stripped 5 bases from V and 5 bases from J, with 11 bases between. PCR was performed using 60 Vbeta and 13 Jbeta primers. Profiling relied on immunoSEQ multiplex PCR, and the TCRdb table lists in-frame clones only, not all of them. The sample holds 80,000 to 95,000 clones, approximately 85% seen once. The sequence derives from a woman between 18 and 30 years old in good health and CMV-seropositive. Specimen: PBMCs. The rearrangement joins TRBV7-2 to TRBJ2-3; no firm D call. The CDR3 loop reads CASSKDILDTQYF. The CDR3 DNA is TGTGCCAGCAGCAAAGACATTCTAGATACGCAGTATTTT.